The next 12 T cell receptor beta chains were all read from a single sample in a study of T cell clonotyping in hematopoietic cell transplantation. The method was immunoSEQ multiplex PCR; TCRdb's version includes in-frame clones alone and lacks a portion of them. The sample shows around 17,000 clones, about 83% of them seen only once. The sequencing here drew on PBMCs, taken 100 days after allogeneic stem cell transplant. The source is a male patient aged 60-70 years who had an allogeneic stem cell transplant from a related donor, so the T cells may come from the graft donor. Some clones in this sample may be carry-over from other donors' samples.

The CDR3 sequence is CASSKNRAKTYEQYF. As DNA, the CDR3 is TGTGCCAGCAGCAAAAATCGGGCGAAAACCTACGAGCAGTACTTC. The chain is built from TRBV21-1 and TRBJ2-7. TRBV21-1 is tagged as a pseudogene. The CDR3 is made up of 15 amino acids.

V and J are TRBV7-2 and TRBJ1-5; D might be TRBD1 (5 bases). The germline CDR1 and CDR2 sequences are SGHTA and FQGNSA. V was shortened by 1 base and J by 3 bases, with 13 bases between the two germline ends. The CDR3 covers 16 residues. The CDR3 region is CASSLGVGVNNQPQHF. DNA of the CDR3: TGTGCCAGCAGCTTAGGGGTGGGGGTGAACAATCAGCCCCAGCATTTT.

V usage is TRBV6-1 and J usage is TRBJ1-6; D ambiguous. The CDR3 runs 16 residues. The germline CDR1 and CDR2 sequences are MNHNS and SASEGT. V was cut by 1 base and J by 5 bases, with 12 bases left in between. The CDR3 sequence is CASSEVYGQHNSPLHF. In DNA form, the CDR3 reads TGTGCCAGCAGTGAAGTATATGGGCAGCATAATTCACCCCTCCACTTT.

The CDR3 spells CASSLNTDTQYF. CDR3 in DNA: TGTGCCAGCAGCCTGAACACAGATACGCAGTATTTT. V gene TRBV11-3 combines with J gene TRBJ2-3, with D hard to call. Germline CDR1 and CDR2: SGHNT and YENEEA. The CDR3 totals 12 residues. With 5 bases removed from V and 2 bases from J, the gap between germline ends came to 5 bases.

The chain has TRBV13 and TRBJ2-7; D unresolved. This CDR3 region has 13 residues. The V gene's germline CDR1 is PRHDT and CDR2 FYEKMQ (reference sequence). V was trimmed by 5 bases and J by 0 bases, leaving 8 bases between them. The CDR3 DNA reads TGTGCCAGCAGCCCCCGGAGCTCCTACGAGCAGTACTTC. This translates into CASSPRSSYEQYF.

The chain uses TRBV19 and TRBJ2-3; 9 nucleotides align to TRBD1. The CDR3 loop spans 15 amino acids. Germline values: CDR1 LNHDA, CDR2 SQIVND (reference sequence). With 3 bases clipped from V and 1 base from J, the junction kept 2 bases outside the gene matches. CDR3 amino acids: CASSIRDRGTDTQYF. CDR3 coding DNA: TGTGCCAGTAGTATTCGGGACAGGGGCACAGATACGCAGTATTTT.

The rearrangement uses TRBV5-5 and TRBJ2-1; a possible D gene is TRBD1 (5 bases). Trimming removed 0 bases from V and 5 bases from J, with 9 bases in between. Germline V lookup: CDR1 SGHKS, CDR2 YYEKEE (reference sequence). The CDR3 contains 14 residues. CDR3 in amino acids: CASSLVYRNNEQFF. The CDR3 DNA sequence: TGTGCCAGCAGCTTGGTTTACAGGAACAATGAGCAGTTCTTC. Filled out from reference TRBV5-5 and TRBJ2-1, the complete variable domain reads DAGVTQSPTHLIKTRGQQVTLRCSPISGHKSVSWYQQVLGQGPQFIFQYYEKEERGRGNFPDRFSARQFPNYSSELNVNALLLGDSALYLCASSLVYRNNEQFFGPGTRLTVL.

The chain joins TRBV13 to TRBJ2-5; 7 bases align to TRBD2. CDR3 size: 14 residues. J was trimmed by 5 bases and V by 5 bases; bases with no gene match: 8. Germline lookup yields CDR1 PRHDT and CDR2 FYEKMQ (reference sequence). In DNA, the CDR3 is TGTGCCAGCAGCGTTGCTGGCGGGGGTGAGACCCAGTACTTC. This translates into CASSVAGGGETQYF.

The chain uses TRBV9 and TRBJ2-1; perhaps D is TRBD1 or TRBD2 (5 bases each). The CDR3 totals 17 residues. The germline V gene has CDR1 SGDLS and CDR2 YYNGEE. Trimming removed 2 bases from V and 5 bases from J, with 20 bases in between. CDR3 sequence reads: CASSVGGTNYNNNEQFF. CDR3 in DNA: TGTGCCAGCAGCGTTGGGGGTACCAACTACAACAACAATGAGCAGTTCTTC.

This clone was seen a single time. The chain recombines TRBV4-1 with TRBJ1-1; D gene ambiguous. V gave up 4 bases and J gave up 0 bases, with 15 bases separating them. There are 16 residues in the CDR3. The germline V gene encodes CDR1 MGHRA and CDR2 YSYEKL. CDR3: CASSRTPGAMNTEAFF. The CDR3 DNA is TGCGCCAGCAGCCGAACCCCCGGAGCTATGAACACTGAAGCTTTCTTT.

The CDR3 spells CASSPRGGPWNEQYF. For the CDR3, the DNA is TGTGCCAGCAGCCCCCGGGGGGGCCCGTGGAACGAGCAGTACTTC. The chain joins TRBV7-9 to TRBJ2-7, with 8 bases identical to TRBD2. CDR1 and CDR2 from the germline V gene are SEHNR and FQNEAQ (reference sequence). The V segment lost 5 bases and the J segment 5 bases; nucleotides outside the gene matches: 11. The CDR3 contains 15 residues. Drawing the rest from reference TRBV7-9 and TRBJ2-7, the complete variable domain is DTGVSQNPRHKITKRGQNVTFRCDPISEHNRLYWYRQTLGQGPEFLTYFQNEAQLEKSRLLSDRFSAERPKGSFSTLEIQRTEQGDSAMYLCASSPRGGPWNEQYFGPGTRLTVT.

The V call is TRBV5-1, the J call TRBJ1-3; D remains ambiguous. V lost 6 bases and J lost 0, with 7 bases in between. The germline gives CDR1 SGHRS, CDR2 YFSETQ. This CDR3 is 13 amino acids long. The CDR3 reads CASKSASGNTIYF. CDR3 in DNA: TGCGCCAGCAAAAGCGCCTCTGGAAACACCATATATTTT.